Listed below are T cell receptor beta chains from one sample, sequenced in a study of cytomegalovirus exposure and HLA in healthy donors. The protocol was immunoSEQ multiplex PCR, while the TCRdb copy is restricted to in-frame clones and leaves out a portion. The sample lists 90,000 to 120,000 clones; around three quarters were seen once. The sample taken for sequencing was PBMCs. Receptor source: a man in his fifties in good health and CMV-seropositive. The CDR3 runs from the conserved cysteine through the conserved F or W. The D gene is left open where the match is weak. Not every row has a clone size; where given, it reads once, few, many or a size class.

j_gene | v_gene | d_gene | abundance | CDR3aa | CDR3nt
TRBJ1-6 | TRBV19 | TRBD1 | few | CASTDRASSYNSPLHF | TGTGCCAGTACAGACAGGGCGAGCTCCTATAATTCACCCCTCCACTTT
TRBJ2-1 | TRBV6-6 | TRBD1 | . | CASSLGTGREQFF | TGTGCCAGCAGCCTCGGGACAGGGCGTGAGCAGTTCTTC
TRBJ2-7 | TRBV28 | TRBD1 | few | CASSPGPRDRTSYEQYF | TGTGCCAGCAGTCCCGGACCCCGGGACAGAACCTCCTACGAGCAGTACTTC
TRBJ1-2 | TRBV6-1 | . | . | CASSERGLGIYGYTF | TGTGCCAGCAGTGAACGGGGATTAGGGATCTATGGCTACACCTTC
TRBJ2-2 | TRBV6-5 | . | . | CASSRRGYNTGELFF | TGTGCCAGCAGCCGGCGGGGTTATAACACCGGGGAGCTGTTTTTT
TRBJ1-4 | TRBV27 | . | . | CASSLVGVGVPNEKLFF | TGTGCCAGCAGTTTAGTTGGTGTAGGGGTCCCTAATGAAAAACTGTTTTTT
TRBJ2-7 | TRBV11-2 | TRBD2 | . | CASSLIAGSYEQYF | TGTGCCAGCAGCTTAATAGCGGGCTCCTACGAGCAGTACTTC
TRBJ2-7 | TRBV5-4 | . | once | CASSPGSYEQYF | TGTGCCAGCAGCCCAGGGTCCTACGAGCAGTACTTC
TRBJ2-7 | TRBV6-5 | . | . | CASSYLGSRGGYEQYF | TGTGCCAGCAGTTACCTTGGGTCGCGGGGTGGCTACGAGCAGTACTTC
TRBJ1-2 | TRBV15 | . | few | CATSRVGSGKRGYTF | TGTGCCACCAGCAGAGTCGGGTCCGGGAAACGCGGCTACACCTTC
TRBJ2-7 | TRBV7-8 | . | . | CASSLAPGGRGAYEQYF | TGTGCCAGCAGCTTAGCTCCAGGAGGGAGAGGTGCCTACGAGCAGTACTTC
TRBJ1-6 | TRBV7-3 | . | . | CASSSQGNSPLHF | TGTGCCAGCAGCTCCCAGGGAAACTCACCCCTCCACTTT
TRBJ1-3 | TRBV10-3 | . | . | CAISEPRDGNTIYF | TGTGCCATCAGTGAGCCCCGGGATGGAAACACCATATATTTT
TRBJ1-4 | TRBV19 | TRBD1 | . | CASTGTGNHEKLFF | TGTGCCAGTACTGGGACAGGGAACCATGAAAAACTGTTTTTT
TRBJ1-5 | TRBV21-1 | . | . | CASSSRQGDSNQPQHF | TGTGCCAGCAGCAGTCGACAGGGTGATAGCAATCAGCCCCAGCATTTT
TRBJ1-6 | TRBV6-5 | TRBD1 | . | CASSLRTGVEEPLHF | TGTGCCAGCAGTTTAAGGACAGGCGTAGAGGAACCCCTCCACTTT
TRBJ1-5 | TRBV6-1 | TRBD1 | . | CASSESGGRDQPQHF | TGTGCCAGCAGTGAGTCAGGGGGCAGAGATCAGCCCCAGCATTTT
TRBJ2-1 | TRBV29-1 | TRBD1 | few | CSVDIRVGTGVFF | TGCAGCGTTGACATTCGGGTGGGGACAGGGGTTTTCTTC
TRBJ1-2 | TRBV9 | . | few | CASSVATMGAGEGYTF | TGTGCCAGCAGCGTAGCTACGATGGGGGCAGGAGAAGGCTACACCTTC
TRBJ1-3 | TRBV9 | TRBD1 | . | CASSAWTGFTISGNTIYF | TGTGCCAGCAGCGCTTGGACAGGGTTTACTATTTCTGGAAACACCATATATTTT
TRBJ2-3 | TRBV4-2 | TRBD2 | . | CASSQDPIAGSTDTQYF | TGTGCCAGCAGCCAAGATCCGATAGCGGGTAGCACAGATACGCAGTATTTT
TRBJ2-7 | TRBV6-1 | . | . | CASSSRVEGSREQYF | TGTGCCAGCAGTTCCCGAGTTGAGGGTTCGAGAGAGCAGTACTTC
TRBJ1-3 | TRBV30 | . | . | CAWSPYSGNTIYF | TGTGCCTGGAGCCCCTACTCTGGAAACACCATATATTTT
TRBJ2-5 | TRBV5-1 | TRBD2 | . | CASSRLAYQETQYF | TGCGCCAGCAGCAGACTAGCGTATCAAGAGACCCAGTACTTC
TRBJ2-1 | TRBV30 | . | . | CAWSQGTTAYNEQFF | TGTGCCTGGTCTCAGGGGACAACAGCCTACAATGAGCAGTTCTTC
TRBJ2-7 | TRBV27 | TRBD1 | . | CASTRQGLDEQYF | TGTGCCAGCACTCGACAGGGGCTCGACGAGCAGTACTTC
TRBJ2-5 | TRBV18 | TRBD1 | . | CASSPPNRGETQYF | TGTGCCAGCTCACCACCGAACAGGGGGGAGACCCAGTACTTC
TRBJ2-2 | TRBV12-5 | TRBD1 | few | CASGTRQGNTGELFF | TGTGCTAGTGGTACCCGACAGGGGAACACCGGGGAGCTGTTTTTT
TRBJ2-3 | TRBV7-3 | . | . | CASSARQSTDTQYF | TGTGCCAGCAGCGCCCGACAGAGCACAGATACGCAGTATTTT
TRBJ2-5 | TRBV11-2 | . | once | CASSLFLGGTQYF | TGTGCCAGCAGCTTATTCTTGGGAGGAACCCAGTACTTC
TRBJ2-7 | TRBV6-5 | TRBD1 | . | CASSPGQGAPGQYF | TGTGCCAGCAGCCCGGGACAGGGGGCCCCAGGGCAGTACTTC
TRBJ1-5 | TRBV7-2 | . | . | CASSLDRGIFNSNQPQHF | TGTGCCAGCAGCCTAGACAGAGGGATTTTCAATAGCAATCAGCCCCAGCATTTT
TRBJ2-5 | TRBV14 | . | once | CASSQDLGRPETQYF | TGTGCCAGTAGCCAAGATTTGGGGAGGCCAGAGACCCAGTACTTC
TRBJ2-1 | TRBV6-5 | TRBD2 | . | CASSYGASGGPKVWFF | TGTGCCAGCAGTTACGGGGCTAGCGGGGGGCCCAAGGTCTGGTTCTTC
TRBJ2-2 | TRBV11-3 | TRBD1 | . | CASSLGQGGVPGELFF | TGTGCCAGCAGCTTAGGACAGGGGGGAGTCCCCGGGGAGCTGTTTTTT
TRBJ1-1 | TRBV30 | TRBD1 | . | CAWSRTGYTEAFF | TGCGCCTGGAGTCGGACAGGGTACACTGAAGCTTTCTTT
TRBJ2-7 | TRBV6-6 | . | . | CASSYLSIVYEQYF | TGTGCCAGCAGTTACCTTAGTATAGTCTACGAGCAGTACTTC
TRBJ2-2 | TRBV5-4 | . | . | CASSLEPLNTGELFF | TGTGCCAGCAGCTTGGAGCCCTTGAACACCGGGGAGCTGTTTTTT